This TCR beta chain was captured by sequencing in a study of blood T cell repertoires in COVID-19. The wider study: The cDNA or gDNA used as material had been derived from T cells, B-cell-depleted T cells, or PBMCs.

Assay used: immunoSEQ multiplex PCR; TCRdb lists only in-frame clones, some missing. The data hold about 18,000 clones, with over 75% observed a single time. In germline, CDR1 is SNHLY, CDR2 FYNNEI. CDR3 length: 13 amino acids. Trimming cost V 6 bases and J 4 bases, with 12 bases left between them. Patients at the Seattle site were enrolled during active infection and followed longitudinally. The receptor's source is a man aged 70-80 years with COVID-19, enrolled during active disease. The chain employs TRBV2 and TRBJ1-2; tentative D call: TRBD1 (6 bases). The sequenced material came from peripheral blood. The CDR3 loop reads CASSERGGYGYTF. CDR3 DNA: TGTGCCAGCAGCGAACGAGGGGGCTATGGCTACACCTTC.